One and the same sample provided the 18 T cell receptor beta chains below, sequenced in a study of T cells in women clearing cervical HPV infection. The protocol was immunoSEQ multiplex PCR, while the TCRdb copy is restricted to in-frame clones and leaves out a portion. Its table records nearly 20,000 clones. Sequencing input: blood buffy coat. The receptors were sampled from a woman between 18 and 70 years old with a cervical HPV16 infection that either progressed to CIN3+ or cleared (not recorded which).

A remark on this clone: Read sequence stops 3 residues before the CDR3 end, and the germline J gene provides the missing end. V is TRBV19 and J is TRBJ1-5; a possible D gene is TRBD1 (5 bases). CDR1 and CDR2 from the germline V gene are LNHDA and SQIVND (reference sequence). Trimming shortened V by 5 bases and J by 4 bases, and 9 bases separated the two germline ends. The length of the CDR3 is 13 residues. The sequenced part of the CDR3 DNA is TGTGCCAGTAGTCCCACAGGTAATCAGCCC. Encoded protein: CASSPTGNQP. The entire CDR3 sequence reads CASSPTGNQPQHF.

With respect to this clone: The read stops 3 residues short of the end of the CDR3; the missing end is completed from the germline J gene. V usage is TRBV6-2 or TRBV6-3 and J usage is TRBJ2-3; no definite D call. Germline loops: CDR1 MNHEY, CDR2 SVGEGT. V lost 6 bases and J 0 bases, leaving 13 bases between the germline ends. The CDR3 is 15 residues long. The part of the CDR3 DNA that was read is TGTGCCAGCAGAAGTCACAGCCGTAGCACAGATACG. This gives the protein CASRSHSRSTDT. The complete CDR3 reads CASRSHSRSTDTQYF.

On this clone itself: The read terminates 3 residues ahead of where the CDR3 ends, so the germline J gene completes it. The V gene is TRBV27, the J gene TRBJ1-2; unclear D gene. Germline CDR1 reads MNHEY; CDR2 reads SMNVEV (reference sequence). V lost 2 bases, J lost 7 bases, and 20 bases lay in between. The CDR3 covers 16 residues. CDR3 bases read: TGTGCCAGCAGTTTAGGCTCAGCGTTGTTAATCGGTGGC. This encodes CASSLGSALLIGG. The complete CDR3 protein is CASSLGSALLIGGYTF.

As regards this clone: The junction and the germline gene differ at one end; a read error may be behind it. The read comes to an end 3 residues before the CDR3 does, leaving the germline J gene to fill in the end. The rearrangement uses TRBV7-7 and TRBJ1-1, with D hard to call. CDR3 length: 13 amino acids. Per the germline V gene, CDR1 is SSHAT and CDR2 is FNYEAQ (reference sequence). The CDR3 sequence: CASSFSQNTEAFF. The sequenced part of the CDR3 DNA is TGTGCTAGCAGCTTTTCCCAGAACACTGAA.

Concerning this clone: The read halts 3 residues ahead of the CDR3 end, with the missing end drawn from the germline J gene. The chain carries TRBV3-1 (or the pseudogene TRBV3-2) and TRBJ2-1, with 8 bases aligning to TRBD2. V dropped 4 bases and J dropped 8; count of bases not matched to a gene: 4. This CDR3 contains 13 residues. Germline values: CDR1 LGHDT, CDR2 YNNKEL (reference sequence). The sequenced part of the CDR3 DNA is TGTGCCAGCAGCCGACGGGGGGGGTATGAG. Translation gives CASSRRGGYE. From start to end, the CDR3 is CASSRRGGYEQFF.

Incomplete CDR3 DNA: TGTGCCAGCAGTCCGACCGTAGCCGGCGAG. Protein: CASSPTVAGE. Given in full, the CDR3 is CASSPTVAGEQYF. The gene calls are TRBV27 and TRBJ2-7; D call uncertain. The CDR3 end falls 3 residues outside the read, so it is completed with the germline J gene. Germline CDR1 and CDR2: MNHEY and SMNVEV (reference sequence). The CDR3 is 13 residues long. With 5 bases removed from V and 6 bases from J, the gap between germline ends came to 14 bases.

CDR3 sequence reads: CASSPLQGAGIDTIYF. The sequenced CDR3 bases are TGTGCCAGCTCACCACTCCAGGGCGCTGGTATTGACACC. The chain employs TRBV18 and TRBJ1-3; a weak D match, TRBD1 (5 bases). The CDR3 end lies 3 residues beyond the end of the read and is filled in from the germline J gene. This CDR3 has 16 amino acids. Trimming left V 1 base short and J 8 bases short, with 18 bases between. Germline values: CDR1 KGHSH, CDR2 LQKENI.

To note about this clone: With the read ending 3 residues before the CDR3 end, the germline J gene is used to fill in that end. This chain uses TRBV19 with TRBJ2-5; a weak D match, TRBD2 (6 bases). CDR1 and CDR2 from the germline V gene are LNHDA and SQIVND (reference sequence). This CDR3 spans 15 amino acids. V was shortened by 5 bases and J by 5 bases, with 18 bases between the two germline ends. CDR3 sequence reads: CASSADAGPRETQYF. CDR3 DNA, as far as it was read: TGTGCCAGTAGTGCCGACGCGGGGCCCCGGGAGACC.

Comments on this clone: From the germline J gene comes the end of the CDR3, since the read stops 3 residues before it. This chain links TRBV7-8 with TRBJ1-2; 9 bases agree with TRBD1. V trimming: 5 bases; J trimming: 6 bases; junction bases outside the gene matches: 7. CDR1 SGHVS and CDR2 FQNEAQ come from the germline V gene. This CDR3 region has 14 residues. The CDR3 is CASSLTGQGHGYTF. CDR3 DNA, as far as it was read: TGTGCCAGCAGCCTGACGGGACAGGGACATGGC.

A remark on this clone: The read finishes 3 residues shy of the CDR3 end, and the germline J gene is used to complete it. The chain joins TRBV2 to TRBJ1-6, with D maybe TRBD1 (6 bases). With 5 bases removed from V and 7 bases from J, the gap between germline ends came to 12 bases. There are 14 residues in the CDR3. CDR1 SNHLY and CDR2 FYNNEI come from the germline V gene. Partial CDR3 DNA: TGTGCCAGCAGTAAACAGGGTCCCAATTCACCC. It translates to CASSKQGPNSP. The complete CDR3 protein is CASSKQGPNSPLHF.

Notes on this clone: Read coverage stops 3 residues before the CDR3 terminus; the germline J gene supplies the remainder. This chain joins TRBV19 and TRBJ1-5, with 8 bases identical to TRBD1. Germline trimming cut 8 bases from V and 0 bases from J; bases unmatched to any gene: 12. The CDR3 runs 17 residues. CDR1 is LNHDA and CDR2 is SQIVND in the germline V gene (reference sequence). The CDR3 bases that were read are TGTGCCAGTGGGGACAGGTATGGGATATATAGCAATCAGCCC. Residues: CASGDRYGIYSNQP. Given in full, the CDR3 is CASGDRYGIYSNQPQHF.

CDR3 bases read: TGTGCCAGCAGCCGGGGACAGTATTCCTACGAG. Protein: CASSRGQYSYE. The full-length CDR3 reads as CASSRGQYSYEQYF. The J gene is TRBJ2-7, the V gene TRBV12-3 or TRBV12-4, with 7 bases matching TRBD1. The DNA ends 3 residues before the CDR3 does, and the rest of the CDR3 is filled in from the germline J gene. The CDR3 sequence is 14 residues long. Trimming cost V 6 bases and J 1 base; bases outside gene matches: 6.

Remarks on this clone: The read gets to within 3 residues of the CDR3 end, and the germline J gene fills in the rest. The rearrangement uses TRBV10-3 and TRBJ1-3; no reliable D call. Trimming removed 3 bases at V and 2 bases at J, with 2 bases between. The CDR3 has 12 residues. Germline V CDR1 and CDR2: ENHRY, SYGVKD. The CDR3 DNA, read in part, is TGTGCCATCAGTGATACTGGAAACACC. It yields the protein CAISDTGNT. The full-length CDR3 reads as CAISDTGNTIYF.

About this clone itself: Coverage ceases 3 residues before the CDR3 finishes, and the germline J gene fills in the end. The rearrangement links TRBV6-2 or TRBV6-3 to TRBJ2-5; 8 bases fit TRBD1. The CDR3 has 13 amino acids. V dropped 7 bases and J dropped 5; count of bases not matched to a gene: 6. Germline CDR1 and CDR2: MNHEY and SVGEGT. The covered CDR3 bases are TGTGCCAGCACCAAGACAGGGGTGGAGACC. It yields the protein CASTKTGVET. The full CDR3 sequence reads CASTKTGVETQYF.

In terms of frequency, this clone is medium-sized (0.01 to 0.1%). The CDR3 end lies 3 residues beyond the end of the read and is filled in from the germline J gene. The J gene is TRBJ2-7, the V gene TRBV6-2 or TRBV6-3; no reliable D call. The V gene lost 5 bases and the J gene lost 3 bases, with 8 bases spanning the gap. Germline assignment: CDR1 MNHEY and CDR2 SVGEGT. CDR3 length: 12 amino acids. CDR3 in amino acids: CASSTADYEQYF. The CDR3 bases that were read are TGTGCCAGCAGTACAGCTGACTACGAG.

Comments on this clone: The read terminates 3 residues ahead of where the CDR3 ends, so the germline J gene completes it. The rearrangement uses TRBV4-2 and TRBJ1-1, with a weak D call TRBD1 (5 bases). Trimming took off 4 bases at V and 4 bases at J, with 16 bases between the two ends. Germline CDR1 LGHNA, CDR2 YNFKEQ. This CDR3 has 15 residues. CDR3 protein: CASSRQQADPTEAFF. Incomplete CDR3 DNA: TGTGCCAGCAGCCGCCAACAGGCGGATCCCACTGAA.

The sequenced CDR3 bases are TGTGCCAGAAGCATTAGCGGGGGGGCCGGTGGAGAGACC. Protein: CARSISGGAGGET. The whole CDR3 sequence reads CARSISGGAGGETQYF. V and J are TRBV5-3 and TRBJ2-5, with 11 nucleotides matching TRBD2. The read finishes 3 residues shy of the CDR3 end, and the germline J gene is used to complete it. TRBV5-3 is annotated as an ORF whose role is uncertain. The length of the CDR3 is 16 residues. The V and J ends lost 4 bases and 4 bases, in that order; junction bases with no gene match: 9.

Regarding this clone: The read stops 3 residues short of the end of the CDR3; the missing end is completed from the germline J gene. V is TRBV19 and J is TRBJ1-6; D uncertain. The ends were cut back, 3 bases at V and 9 bases at J, with 6 bases in the middle. The CDR3 has 12 amino acids. Germline V gene lookup returns CDR1 LNHDA and CDR2 SQIVND (reference sequence). The DNA read from the CDR3 is TGTGCCAGTAGTATCGTCGGTTCACCC. Amino acid sequence: CASSIVGSP. The full CDR3 protein reads CASSIVGSPLHF.